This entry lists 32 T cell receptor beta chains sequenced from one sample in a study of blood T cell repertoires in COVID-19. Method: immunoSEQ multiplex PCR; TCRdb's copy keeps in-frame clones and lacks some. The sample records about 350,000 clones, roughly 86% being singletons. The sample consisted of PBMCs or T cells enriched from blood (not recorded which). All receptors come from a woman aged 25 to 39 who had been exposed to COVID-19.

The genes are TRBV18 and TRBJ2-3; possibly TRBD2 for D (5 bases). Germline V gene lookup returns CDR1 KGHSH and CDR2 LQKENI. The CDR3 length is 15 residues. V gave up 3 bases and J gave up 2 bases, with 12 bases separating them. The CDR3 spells CASSPRTRNTDTQYF. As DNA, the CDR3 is TGTGCCAGCTCACCTCGGACTCGAAACACAGATACGCAGTATTTT.

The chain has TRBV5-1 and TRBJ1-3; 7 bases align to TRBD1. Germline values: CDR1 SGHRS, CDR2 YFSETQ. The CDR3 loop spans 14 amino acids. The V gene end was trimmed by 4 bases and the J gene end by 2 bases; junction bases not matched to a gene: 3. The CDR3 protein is CASSPDRAGNTIYF. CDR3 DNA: TGCGCCAGCAGCCCTGACAGGGCTGGAAACACCATATATTTT.

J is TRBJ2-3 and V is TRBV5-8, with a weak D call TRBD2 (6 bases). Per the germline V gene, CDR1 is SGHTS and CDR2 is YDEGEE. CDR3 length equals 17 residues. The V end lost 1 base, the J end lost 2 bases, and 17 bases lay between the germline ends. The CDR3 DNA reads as TGTGCCAGCAGCTTGACGGCAGGGAGGAGGATCACAGATACGCAGTATTTT. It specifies CASSLTAGRRITDTQYF. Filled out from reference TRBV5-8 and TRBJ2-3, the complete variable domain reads EAGVTQSPTHLIKTRGQQATLRCSPISGHTSVYWYQQALGLGLQFLLWYDEGEERNRGNFPPRFSGRQFPNYSSELNVNALELEDSALYLCASSLTAGRRITDTQYFGPGTRLTVL.

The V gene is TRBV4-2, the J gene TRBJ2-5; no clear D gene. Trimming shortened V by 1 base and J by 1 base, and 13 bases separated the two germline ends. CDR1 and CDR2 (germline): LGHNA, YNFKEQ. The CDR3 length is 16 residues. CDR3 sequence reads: CASSQVGGVVQETQYF. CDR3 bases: TGTGCCAGCAGCCAAGTTGGCGGAGTAGTCCAAGAGACCCAGTACTTC.

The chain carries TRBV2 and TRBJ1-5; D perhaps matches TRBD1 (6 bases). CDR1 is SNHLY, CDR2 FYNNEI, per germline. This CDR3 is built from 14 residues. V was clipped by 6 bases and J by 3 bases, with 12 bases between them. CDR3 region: CASSPDSFNQPQHF. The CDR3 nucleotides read TGTGCCAGCAGCCCGGACAGTTTCAATCAGCCCCAGCATTTT.

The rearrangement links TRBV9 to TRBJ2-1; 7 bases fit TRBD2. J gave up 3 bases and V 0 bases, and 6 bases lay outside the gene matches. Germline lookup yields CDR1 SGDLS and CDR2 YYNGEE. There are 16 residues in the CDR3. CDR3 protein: CASSVASLAVYNEQFF. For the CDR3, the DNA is TGTGCCAGCAGCGTAGCTTCGCTAGCGGTCTACAATGAGCAGTTCTTC. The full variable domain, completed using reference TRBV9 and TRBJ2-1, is DSGVTQTPKHLITATGQRVTLRCSPRSGDLSVYWYQQSLDQGLQFLIQYYNGEERAKGNILERFSAQQFPDLHSELNLSSLELGDSALYFCASSVASLAVYNEQFFGPGTRLTVL.

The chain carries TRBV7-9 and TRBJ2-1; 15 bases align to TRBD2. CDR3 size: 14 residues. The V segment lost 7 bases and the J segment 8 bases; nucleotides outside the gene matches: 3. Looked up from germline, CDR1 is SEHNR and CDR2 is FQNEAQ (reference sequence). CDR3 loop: CASTGLAGGDEQFF. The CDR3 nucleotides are TGTGCCAGCACGGGACTAGCGGGAGGTGATGAGCAGTTCTTC.

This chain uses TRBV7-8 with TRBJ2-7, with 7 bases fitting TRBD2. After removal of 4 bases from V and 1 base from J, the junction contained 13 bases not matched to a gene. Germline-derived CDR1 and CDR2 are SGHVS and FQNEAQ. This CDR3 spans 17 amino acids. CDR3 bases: TGTGCCAGCAGCTCGGGACTATCTTACTCCCTATCCTACGAGCAGTACTTC. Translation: CASSSGLSYSLSYEQYF. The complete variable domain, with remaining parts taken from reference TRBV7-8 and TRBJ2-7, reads GAGVSQSPRYKVAKRGQDVALRCDPISGHVSLFWYQQALGQGPEFLTYFQNEAQLDKSGLPSDRFFAERPEGSVSTLKIQRTQQEDSAVYLCASSSGLSYSLSYEQYFGPGTRLTVT.

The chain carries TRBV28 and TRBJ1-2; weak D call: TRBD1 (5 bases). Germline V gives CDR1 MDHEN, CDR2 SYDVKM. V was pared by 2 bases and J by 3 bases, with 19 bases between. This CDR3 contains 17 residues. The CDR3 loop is CASSLVGRGRADYGYTF. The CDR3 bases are TGTGCCAGCAGTTTAGTTGGCCGTGGCAGGGCAGACTATGGCTACACCTTC.

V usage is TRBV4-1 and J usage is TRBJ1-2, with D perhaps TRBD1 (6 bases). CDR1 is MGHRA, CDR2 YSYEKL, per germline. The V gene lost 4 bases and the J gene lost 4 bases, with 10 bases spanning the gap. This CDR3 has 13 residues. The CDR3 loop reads CASSPGTPYGYTF. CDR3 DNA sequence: TGCGCCAGCAGCCCCGGGACACCCTATGGCTACACCTTC.

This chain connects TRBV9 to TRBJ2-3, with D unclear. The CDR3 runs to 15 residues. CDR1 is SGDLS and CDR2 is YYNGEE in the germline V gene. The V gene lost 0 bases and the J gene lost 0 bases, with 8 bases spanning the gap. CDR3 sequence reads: CASSVDPRSTDTQYF. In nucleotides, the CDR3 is TGTGCCAGCAGCGTAGATCCGAGGAGCACAGATACGCAGTATTTT.

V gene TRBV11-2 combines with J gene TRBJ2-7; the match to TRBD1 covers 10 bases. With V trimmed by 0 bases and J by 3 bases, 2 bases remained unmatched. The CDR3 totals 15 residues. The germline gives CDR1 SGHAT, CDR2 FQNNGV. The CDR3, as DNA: TGTGCCAGCAGCTTAGATGGGACAGGGGACTACGAGCAGTACTTC. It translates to CASSLDGTGDYEQYF.

The CDR3 DNA reads TGTGCCAGCAGCCTCAGGCGTCCTAGCGGGCACACAGATACGCAGTATTTT. Translating it yields CASSLRRPSGHTDTQYF. V gene TRBV7-6 combines with J gene TRBJ2-3, with TRBD2 matching 8 bases. CDR1 is SGHVS and CDR2 is FNYEAQ in the germline V gene. This CDR3 is 17 amino acids long. After removal of 5 bases from V and 2 bases from J, the junction contained 12 bases not matched to a gene.

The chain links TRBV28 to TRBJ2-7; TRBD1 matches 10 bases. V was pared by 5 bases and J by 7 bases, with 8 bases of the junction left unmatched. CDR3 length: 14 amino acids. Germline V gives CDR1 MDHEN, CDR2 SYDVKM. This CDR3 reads CASSNDRGRVEQYF. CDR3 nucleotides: TGTGCCAGCAGTAATGACAGGGGGCGCGTAGAGCAGTACTTC.

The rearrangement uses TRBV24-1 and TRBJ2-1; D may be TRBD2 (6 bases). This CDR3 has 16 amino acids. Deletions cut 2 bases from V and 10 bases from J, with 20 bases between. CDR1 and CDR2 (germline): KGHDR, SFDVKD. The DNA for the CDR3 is TGTGCCACCAGTGATTCATTAGCGGTGAGGGTTGGGGAGCAGTTCTTC. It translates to CATSDSLAVRVGEQFF.

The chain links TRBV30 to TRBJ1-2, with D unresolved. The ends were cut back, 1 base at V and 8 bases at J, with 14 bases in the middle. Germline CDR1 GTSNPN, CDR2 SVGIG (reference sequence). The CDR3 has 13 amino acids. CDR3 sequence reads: CAWSGIMGGGYTF. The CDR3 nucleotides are TGTGCCTGGAGTGGGATCATGGGAGGCGGCTACACCTTC.

The CDR3, as DNA: TGTGCCACCAGTGAGGGCCATCAGCCCCAGCATTTT. This translates into CATSEGHQPQHF. The V gene is TRBV24-1, the J gene TRBJ1-5, with D hard to call. Germline CDR1 KGHDR, CDR2 SFDVKD. The length of the CDR3 is 12 residues. V dropped 4 bases and J dropped 5 bases, with 5 bases sitting between them.

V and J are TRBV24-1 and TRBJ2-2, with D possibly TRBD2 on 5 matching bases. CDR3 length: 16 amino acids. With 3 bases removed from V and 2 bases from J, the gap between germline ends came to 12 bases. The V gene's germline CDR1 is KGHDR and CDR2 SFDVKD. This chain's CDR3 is CATSDRRTSNTGELFF. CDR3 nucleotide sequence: TGTGCCACCAGTGATCGAAGGACTTCTAACACCGGGGAGCTGTTTTTT.

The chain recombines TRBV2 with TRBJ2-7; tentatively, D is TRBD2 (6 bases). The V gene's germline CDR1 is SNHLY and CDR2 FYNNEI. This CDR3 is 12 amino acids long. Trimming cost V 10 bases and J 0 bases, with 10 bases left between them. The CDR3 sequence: CATRRDSYEQYF. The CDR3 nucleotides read TGTGCCACCCGGAGGGACTCCTACGAGCAGTACTTC.

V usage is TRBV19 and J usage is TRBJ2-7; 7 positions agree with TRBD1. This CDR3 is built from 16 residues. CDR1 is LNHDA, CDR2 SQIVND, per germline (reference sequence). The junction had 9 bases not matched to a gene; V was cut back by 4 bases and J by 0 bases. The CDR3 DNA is TGTGCCAGTAGTACCTCCGGGACAGTCGACTCCTACGAGCAGTACTTC. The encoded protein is CASSTSGTVDSYEQYF.

The CDR3 spells CASRTSLAEEETQYF. In DNA, the CDR3 is TGCGCCAGCAGGACTTCCCTAGCGGAGGAGGAGACCCAGTACTTC. The chain is built from TRBV10-2 and TRBJ2-5; TRBD2 aligns across 7 bases. The V gene's germline CDR1 is WSHSY and CDR2 SAAADI. J was trimmed by 5 bases and V by 6 bases; bases with no gene match: 12. The CDR3 sequence is 15 residues long.

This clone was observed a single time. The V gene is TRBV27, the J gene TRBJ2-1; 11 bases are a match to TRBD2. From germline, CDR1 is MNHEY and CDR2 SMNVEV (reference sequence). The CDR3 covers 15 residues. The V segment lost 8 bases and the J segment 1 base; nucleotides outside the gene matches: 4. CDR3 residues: CASVWTSGSYNEQFF. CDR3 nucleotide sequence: TGTGCCAGCGTCTGGACTAGCGGGTCCTACAATGAGCAGTTCTTC.

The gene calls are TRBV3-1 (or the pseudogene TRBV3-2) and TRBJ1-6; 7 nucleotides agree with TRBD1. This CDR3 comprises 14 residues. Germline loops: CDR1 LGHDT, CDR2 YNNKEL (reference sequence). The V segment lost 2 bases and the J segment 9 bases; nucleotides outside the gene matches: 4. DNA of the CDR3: TGTGCCAGCAGCCAAACAGGGGCAGGTTCACCCCTCCACTTT. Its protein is CASSQTGAGSPLHF.

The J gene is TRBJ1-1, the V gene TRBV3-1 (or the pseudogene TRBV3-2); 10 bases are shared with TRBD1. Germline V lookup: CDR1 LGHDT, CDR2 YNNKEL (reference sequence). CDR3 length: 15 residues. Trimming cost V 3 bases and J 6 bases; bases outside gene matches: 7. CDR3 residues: CASSQAGTGVPEAFF. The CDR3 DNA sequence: TGTGCCAGCAGCCAGGCCGGGACAGGGGTCCCTGAAGCTTTCTTT.

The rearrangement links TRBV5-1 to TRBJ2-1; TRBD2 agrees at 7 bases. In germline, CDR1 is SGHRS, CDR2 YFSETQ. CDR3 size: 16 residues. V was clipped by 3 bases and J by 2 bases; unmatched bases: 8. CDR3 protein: CASSSQIAGAYNEQFF. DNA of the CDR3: TGCGCCAGCAGCTCGCAAATCGCGGGGGCCTACAATGAGCAGTTCTTC.

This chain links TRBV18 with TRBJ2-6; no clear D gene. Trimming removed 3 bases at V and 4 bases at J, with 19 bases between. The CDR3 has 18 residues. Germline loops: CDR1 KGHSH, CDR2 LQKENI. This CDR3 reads CASSPTLTSAVGANVLTF. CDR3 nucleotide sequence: TGTGCCAGCTCACCTACCCTGACATCTGCTGTAGGGGCCAACGTCCTGACTTTC.

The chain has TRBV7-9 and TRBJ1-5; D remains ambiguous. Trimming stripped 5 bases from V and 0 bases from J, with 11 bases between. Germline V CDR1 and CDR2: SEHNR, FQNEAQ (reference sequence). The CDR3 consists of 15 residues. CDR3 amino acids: CASSPHGVSNQPQHF. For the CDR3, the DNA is TGTGCCAGCAGCCCCCACGGGGTTAGCAATCAGCCCCAGCATTTT.

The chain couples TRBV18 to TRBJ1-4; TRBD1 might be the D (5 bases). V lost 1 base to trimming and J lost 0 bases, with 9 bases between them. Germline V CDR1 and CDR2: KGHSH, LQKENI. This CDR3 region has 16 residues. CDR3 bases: TGTGCCAGCTCACCACTTTCGGGGGCAACTAATGAAAAACTGTTTTTT. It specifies CASSPLSGATNEKLFF.

CDR3 residues: CASSQDRGYGKNIQYF. In nucleotides, the CDR3 is TGTGCCAGCAGCCAAGACAGGGGATATGGCAAAAACATTCAGTACTTC. This chain connects TRBV3-1 (or the pseudogene TRBV3-2) to TRBJ2-4; D possibly corresponds to TRBD1 (6 bases). The CDR3 runs to 16 residues. The V end lost 0 bases, the J end lost 3 bases, and 12 bases lay between the germline ends. CDR1 is LGHDT and CDR2 is YNNKEL in the germline V gene (reference sequence).

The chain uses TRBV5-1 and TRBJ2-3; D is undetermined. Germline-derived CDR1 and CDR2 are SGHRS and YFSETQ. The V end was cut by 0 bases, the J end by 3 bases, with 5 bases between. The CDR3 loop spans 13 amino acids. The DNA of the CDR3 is TGCGCCAGCAGCTTGGATAATACAGATACGCAGTATTTT. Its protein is CASSLDNTDTQYF.

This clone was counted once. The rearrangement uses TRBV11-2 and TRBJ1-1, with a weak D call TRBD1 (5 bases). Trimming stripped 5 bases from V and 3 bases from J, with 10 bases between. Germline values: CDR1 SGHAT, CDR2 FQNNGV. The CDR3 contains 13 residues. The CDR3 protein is CASSDSEYTEAFF. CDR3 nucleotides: TGTGCCAGCAGCGACAGCGAGTACACTGAAGCTTTCTTT.

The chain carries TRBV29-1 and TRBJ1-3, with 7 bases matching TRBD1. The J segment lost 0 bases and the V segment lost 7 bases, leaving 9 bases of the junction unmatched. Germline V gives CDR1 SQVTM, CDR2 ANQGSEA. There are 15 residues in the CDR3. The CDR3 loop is CSAYLTGNSGNTIYF. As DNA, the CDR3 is TGCAGCGCCTACTTGACAGGGAACTCTGGAAACACCATATATTTT.